These 18 T cell receptor beta chains share one sample of origin, sequenced in a study of blood T cell repertoires in COVID-19. The repertoire was sequenced with immunoSEQ multiplex PCR; TCRdb's copy has only in-frame clones and lacks some. Here the sample spans 200,000 to 250,000 clones, around 90% being singletons. What was sequenced was peripheral blood. The receptors originated from a man aged 25-45 years with COVID-19, enrolled during active disease.

Here the CDR3 reads CATSTENRSTLHF. The CDR3 nucleotides read TGTGCCACCAGCACCGAAAACAGGTCCACCCTCCACTTT. V is TRBV15 and J is TRBJ1-6; possibly TRBD1 for D (5 bases). With 4 bases removed from V and 14 bases from J, the gap between germline ends came to 15 bases. The CDR3 sequence is 13 residues long. Germline CDR1 is LNHNV and CDR2 is YYDKDF (reference sequence).

The chain is built from TRBV5-4 and TRBJ2-7; TRBD2 matches at 12 bases. The junction had 9 bases not matched to a gene; V was cut back by 4 bases and J by 4 bases. This CDR3 is 16 amino acids long. Germline-derived CDR1 and CDR2 are SGHNT and YYREEE (reference sequence). This CDR3 reads CASSPSGRASSYEQYF. The CDR3 nucleotides are TGTGCCAGCAGCCCTAGCGGGAGGGCCTCATCGTACGAGCAGTACTTC.

This sequence joins TRBV5-1 and TRBJ2-7; maybe TRBD2 (6 bases). Deletions cut 5 bases from V and 2 bases from J, with 14 bases between. Germline CDR1 reads SGHRS; CDR2 reads YFSETQ. This CDR3 is built from 14 residues. CDR3: CASSRGTSAYEQYF. In nucleotides, the CDR3 is TGCGCCAGCAGTCGAGGGACTTCCGCCTACGAGCAGTACTTC.

The rearrangement uses TRBV25-1 and TRBJ2-1; 8 positions agree with TRBD1. The CDR3 sequence is 15 residues long. J was trimmed by 3 bases and V by 4 bases; bases with no gene match: 5. CDR1 and CDR2 (germline): MGHDK, SYGVNS. CDR3 loop: CASSVGQGDYNEQFF. For the CDR3, the DNA is TGTGCCAGCAGTGTAGGACAGGGAGACTACAATGAGCAGTTCTTC.

V gene TRBV25-1 combines with J gene TRBJ2-7, with TRBD1 matching over 10 bases. V trimming: 8 bases; J trimming: 2 bases; junction bases outside the gene matches: 3. CDR3 size: 13 residues. Looked up from germline, CDR1 is MGHDK and CDR2 is SYGVNS. CDR3 in amino acids: CASGTGAPYEQYF. DNA of the CDR3: TGTGCCAGCGGGACAGGGGCTCCCTACGAGCAGTACTTC.

The V call is TRBV30, the J call TRBJ1-2; 10 bases match TRBD1. The V gene end was trimmed by 8 bases and the J gene end by 8 bases; junction bases not matched to a gene: 11. CDR3 length: 13 amino acids. Germline lookup yields CDR1 GTSNPN and CDR2 SVGIG (reference sequence). CDR3 DNA: TGTGCCCGAACGAGACAGGGGGCGGGCGGCTACACCTTC. It is translated as CARTRQGAGGYTF.

The V call is TRBV25-1, the J call TRBJ2-2; TRBD1 is a possible D gene (6 bases). CDR3 length: 15 residues. CDR1 MGHDK and CDR2 SYGVNS come from the germline V gene. V was pared by 7 bases and J by 0 bases, with 12 bases between. CDR3 amino acids: CASTQGFANTGELFF. In nucleotides, the CDR3 is TGTGCCAGCACACAGGGATTCGCGAACACCGGGGAGCTGTTTTTT.

On this clone itself: The same CDR3 can be traced to other DNA sequences in this sample. The rearrangement links TRBV27 to TRBJ1-2; D may be TRBD1 (6 bases). V was pared by 5 bases and J by 3 bases, with 10 bases between. The CDR3 loop spans 13 amino acids. Germline CDR1 MNHEY, CDR2 SMNVEV (reference sequence). CDR3 amino acids: CASSLDSDYGYTF. In nucleotides, the CDR3 is TGTGCCAGCAGTCTGGACAGTGACTATGGCTACACCTTC.

On this clone itself: The junction and the germline gene differ at one end; a read error may be behind it. This chain uses TRBV11-2 with TRBJ1-3; 8 bases line up with TRBD1. CDR1 SGHAT and CDR2 FQNNGV come from the germline V gene. The CDR3 runs to 17 residues. The CDR3 sequence is CTSSLVLSDRVENTIYF. Here the CDR3 DNA reads TGTACCAGCAGCTTAGTCTTGTCGGACAGGGTAGAAAACACCATATATTTT.

In nucleotides, the CDR3 is TGTGCCATCAGTGAGTCGTTGGCGGGACAGTACTTC. As protein: CAISESLAGQYF. The gene calls are TRBV10-3 and TRBJ2-7, with D perhaps TRBD2 (6 bases). The CDR3 runs 12 residues. With 0 bases removed from V and 10 bases from J, the gap between germline ends came to 10 bases. Germline CDR1 and CDR2: ENHRY and SYGVKD.

V gene TRBV27 combines with J gene TRBJ2-7; 8 bases line up with TRBD1. V lost 3 bases to trimming and J lost 3 bases; unmatched junction nucleotides: 4. Germline lookup yields CDR1 MNHEY and CDR2 SMNVEV (reference sequence). This CDR3 spans 14 amino acids. The CDR3 region has the DNA TGTGCCAGCAGTTTCGGGACAGGAGACTACGAGCAGTACTTC. Encoded protein: CASSFGTGDYEQYF.

This clone is a singleton in its sample. Written as DNA, the CDR3 is TGCGCCAGCAGCCAAGGACCCGGGACAGGGTTGACAGATACGCAGTATTTT. This translates into CASSQGPGTGLTDTQYF. The chain joins TRBV4-3 to TRBJ2-3; 9 bases are shared with TRBD1. The ends lost 1 base at V and 3 bases at J; junction bases unmatched: 8. The CDR3 totals 17 residues. CDR1 is LGHNA and CDR2 is YSLEER in the germline V gene.

This chain joins TRBV14 and TRBJ1-3; D is unclear. V was trimmed by 0 bases and J by 4 bases, leaving 4 bases between them. CDR3 length: 13 amino acids. Germline CDR1 is SGHDN and CDR2 is FVKESK. As DNA, the CDR3 is TGTGCCAGCAGCCAAGATCTGGGAAACACCATATATTTT. It encodes CASSQDLGNTIYF.

V is TRBV5-1 and J is TRBJ1-1; D is undetermined. The CDR3 is 13 residues long. In germline, CDR1 is SGHRS, CDR2 YFSETQ. V was cut by 4 bases and J by 1 base, with 8 bases left in between. CDR3 nucleotides: TGCGCCAGCAGCCCCGAGGGGAACACTGAAGCTTTCTTT. Its protein is CASSPEGNTEAFF.

The chain has TRBV7-2 and TRBJ1-5; 7 nucleotides agree with TRBD1. The CDR3 length is 15 residues. Germline CDR1 is SGHTA and CDR2 is FQGNSA. V lost 6 bases, J lost 3 bases, and 8 bases stayed unmatched. The chain's CDR3 is CASSPRDSYNQPQHF. The DNA for the CDR3 is TGTGCCAGCAGTCCCCGGGACAGCTACAATCAGCCCCAGCATTTT.

The chain combines TRBV27 with TRBJ1-5, with D perhaps matching TRBD1 (5 bases). Trimming took off 5 bases at V and 4 bases at J, with 15 bases between the two ends. The CDR3 spans 15 residues. CDR1 and CDR2 from the germline V gene are MNHEY and SMNVEV (reference sequence). CDR3 protein: CASSTLPGGNQPQHF. The CDR3 bases are TGTGCCAGCAGTACCCTACCGGGGGGGAATCAGCCCCAGCATTTT.

J is TRBJ1-5 and V is TRBV5-1; 8 bases fit TRBD1. From germline, CDR1 is SGHRS and CDR2 YFSETQ. V lost 3 bases to trimming and J lost 7 bases; unmatched junction nucleotides: 6. The CDR3 has 14 amino acids. The CDR3 reads CASSSTGGGQPQHF. The CDR3 DNA sequence: TGCGCCAGCAGCTCAACAGGGGGAGGACAGCCCCAGCATTTT.

J is TRBJ1-1 and V is TRBV18; TRBD1 is a possible D gene (5 bases). Germline V gene data show CDR1 as KGHSH and CDR2 as LQKENI. The CDR3 is 11 amino acids. V lost 0 bases and J 10 bases, leaving 6 bases between the germline ends. CDR3 nucleotide sequence: TGTGCCAGCTCACCACCGGGACTAGCTTTCTTT. It is translated as CASSPPGLAFF.